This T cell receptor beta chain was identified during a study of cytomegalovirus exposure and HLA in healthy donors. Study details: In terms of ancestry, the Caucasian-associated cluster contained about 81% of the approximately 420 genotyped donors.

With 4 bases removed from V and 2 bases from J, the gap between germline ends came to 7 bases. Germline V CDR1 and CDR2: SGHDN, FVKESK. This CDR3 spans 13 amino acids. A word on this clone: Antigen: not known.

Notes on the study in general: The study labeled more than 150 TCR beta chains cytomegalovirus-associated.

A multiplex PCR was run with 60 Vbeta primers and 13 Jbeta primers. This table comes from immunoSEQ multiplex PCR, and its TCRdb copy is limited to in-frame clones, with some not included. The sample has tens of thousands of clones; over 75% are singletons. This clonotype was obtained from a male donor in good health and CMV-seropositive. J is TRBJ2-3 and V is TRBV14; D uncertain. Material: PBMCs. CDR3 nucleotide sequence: TGTGCCAGCAGCCGGAGCCTCACAGATACGCAGTATTTT. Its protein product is CASSRSLTDTQYF.